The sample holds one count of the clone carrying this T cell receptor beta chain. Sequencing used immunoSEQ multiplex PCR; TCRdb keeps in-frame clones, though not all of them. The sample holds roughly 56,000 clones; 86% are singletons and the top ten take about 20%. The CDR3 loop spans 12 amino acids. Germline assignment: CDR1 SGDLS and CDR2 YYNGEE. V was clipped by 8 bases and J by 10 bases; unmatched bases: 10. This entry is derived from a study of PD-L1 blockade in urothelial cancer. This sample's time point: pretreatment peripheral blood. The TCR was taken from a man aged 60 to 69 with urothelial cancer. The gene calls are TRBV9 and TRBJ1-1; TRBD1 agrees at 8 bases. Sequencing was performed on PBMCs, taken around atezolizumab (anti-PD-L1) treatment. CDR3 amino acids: CASGTGGGLAFF. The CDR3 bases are TGTGCCAGTGGAACAGGGGGAGGGCTAGCTTTCTTT.